The 13 T cell receptor beta chains presented below share a single source sample, sequenced in a study of T cells after yellow fever vaccination. TCRdb passed the 5' RACE reads through MiXCR, listing each CDR3 protein once. The table has about 330,000 distinct CDR3 sequences, over 4% seen once; the top ten hold around 24%. Sequenced here: PBMCs, sampled 5 days after the yellow fever booster vaccination. These receptor sequences come from a man aged 18 to 29 who received the YFV17D yellow fever vaccine.

V and J are TRBV4-2 and TRBJ2-1, with 11 bases identical to TRBD2. In germline, CDR1 is LGHNA, CDR2 YNFKEQ. After removal of 0 bases from V and 10 bases from J, the junction contained 5 bases not matched to a gene. This CDR3 region has 15 residues. The CDR3: CASSQDSGGAREQFF. DNA of the CDR3: TGTGCCAGCAGCCAAGATAGCGGGGGGGCACGCGAGCAGTTCTTC.

The table lists this clonotype with a few counts. The rearrangement uses TRBV7-9 and TRBJ2-5, with D perhaps matching TRBD1 (5 bases). The CDR3 covers 19 residues. Looked up from germline, CDR1 is SEHNR and CDR2 is FQNEAQ (reference sequence). With 4 bases removed from V and 6 bases from J, the gap between germline ends came to 30 bases. CDR3 residues: CASSSARLNMVQGGKTQYF. CDR3 sequence (DNA): TGTGCCAGCAGCTCGGCCCGTCTGAATATGGTCCAGGGTGGGAAGACCCAGTACTTC.

This clonotype was seen more than once but under ten times. V gene TRBV7-2 combines with J gene TRBJ1-1, with D tentatively TRBD1 (5 bases). Germline CDR1 is SGHTA and CDR2 is FQGNSA. V dropped 5 bases and J dropped 4 bases, with 14 bases sitting between them. The CDR3 spans 14 residues. DNA of the CDR3: TGTGCCAGCAGCCCTGCTCGGAGGGGCACTGAAGCTTTCTTT. Translation gives CASSPARRGTEAFF.

This clonotype showed up just a few times. The chain carries TRBV20-1 and TRBJ1-1; D remains ambiguous. CDR1 is DFQATT and CDR2 is SNEGSKA in the germline V gene (reference sequence). V lost 1 base and J 0 bases, leaving 6 bases between the germline ends. The length of the CDR3 is 13 residues. DNA of the CDR3: TGCAGTGCTAGAGTACGTATGAACACTGAAGCTTTCTTT. Its protein product is CSARVRMNTEAFF.

The chain uses TRBV5-1 and TRBJ2-7; D unresolved. V lost 0 bases to trimming and J lost 6 bases, with 16 bases between them. Germline CDR1 SGHRS, CDR2 YFSETQ. The CDR3 totals 15 residues. CDR3 loop: CASSLGVAGQGEQYV. In nucleotides, the CDR3 is TGCGCCAGCAGCTTGGGTGTCGCCGGGCAAGGCGAGCAGTACGTC.

This clonotype was found a few times. The chain recombines TRBV12-3 or TRBV12-4 with TRBJ2-3, with D possibly matching TRBD1 (5 bases). The V end was cut by 6 bases, the J end by 0 bases, with 19 bases between. This CDR3 is 17 amino acids long. CDR3 sequence reads: CASSPLEAGRSTDTQYF. The DNA for the CDR3 is TGTGCCAGCAGCCCCCTTGAGGCAGGGCGAAGCACAGATACGCAGTATTTT.

This clonotype was seen more than once but under ten times. The chain employs TRBV19 and TRBJ2-1; D uncertain. Between the trimmed V and J ends, which lost 4 bases and 9 bases, there was a span of 19 bases. The CDR3 loop spans 15 amino acids. Looked up from germline, CDR1 is LNHDA and CDR2 is SQIVND (reference sequence). DNA of the CDR3: TGTGCCAGTAGTAGCTCAAGGCACCTCTTGGGTGAGCAGTTCTTC. It codes for CASSSSRHLLGEQFF.

This clonotype was counted ten times or more. The genes are TRBV27 and TRBJ2-1; weak D call: TRBD2 (8 bases). V dropped 5 bases and J dropped 8 bases, with 25 bases sitting between them. Germline loops: CDR1 MNHEY, CDR2 SMNVEV (reference sequence). The CDR3 contains 17 residues. The CDR3 DNA reads as TGTGCCAGCAGTAAGGGGGCCGTCCCGGGGGGGATGTATGAGCAGTTCTTC. Its translation is CASSKGAVPGGMYEQFF.

This chain joins TRBV4-1 and TRBJ2-7, with 10 positions matching TRBD1. CDR1 and CDR2 from the germline V gene are MGHRA and YSYEKL. J lost 3 bases, V lost 4 bases, and 3 bases had no gene match. This CDR3 region has 14 residues. The CDR3 spells CASSPWDRGYEQYF. CDR3 nucleotides: TGCGCCAGCAGCCCTTGGGACAGGGGCTACGAGCAGTACTTC.

This clonotype turned up a few times. The CDR3 DNA is TGTGCGTCACCGGGACAGCGAAGCTCTGGAAACACCATATATTTT. This translates into CASPGQRSSGNTIYF. The chain couples TRBV7-9 to TRBJ1-3; 7 bases fit TRBD1. This CDR3 comprises 15 residues. Looked up from germline, CDR1 is SEHNR and CDR2 is FQNEAQ (reference sequence).

V and J are TRBV24-1 and TRBJ2-5, with D perhaps given as TRBD1 or TRBD2 (5 bases each). Germline V lookup: CDR1 KGHDR, CDR2 SFDVKD. CDR3 length: 14 amino acids. V lost 7 bases, J lost 0 bases, and 11 bases lay in between. CDR3 sequence: CATRFPGHQETQYF. In DNA, the CDR3 is TGTGCCACCAGATTCCCGGGACACCAAGAGACCCAGTACTTC.

V usage is TRBV5-1 and J usage is TRBJ2-7; possibly TRBD2 for D (6 bases). The germline V gene has CDR1 SGHRS and CDR2 YFSETQ. V lost 0 bases and J 1 base, leaving 11 bases between the germline ends. The CDR3 covers 15 residues. CDR3 DNA sequence: TGCGCCAGCAGCTTGGTAGCGGAGACTTCCTACGAGCAGTACTTC. This gives the protein CASSLVAETSYEQYF.

A note on this clonotype: This may stem from a read error, because a much larger clone lies one nucleotide away. The CDR3 carries no conserved terminal phenylalanine or tryptophan, so it likely arises from a read error. V gene TRBV20-1 combines with J gene TRBJ2-5; the D is unclear. This CDR3 is 10 amino acids long. The V end lost 5 bases, the J end lost 5 bases, and 6 bases lay between the germline ends. CDR1 and CDR2 (germline): DFQATT, SNEGSKA (reference sequence). DNA of the CDR3: TGCAGTGCTGATTGGGAGACCCAGTACTTA. It encodes CSADWETQYL.